This T cell receptor beta chain stems from a study of neurological immune-mediated disorders. Study-wide results and limits: Private repertoires in all groups were suggested, as expanded clones shared no CDR3 amino acid sequences across subjects. The greatest degree of TCR clonal expansion was observed in HTLV-1-associated myelopathy, with the lowest in multiple sclerosis, below that of healthy controls.

The time point here: technical triplicate 1. At least ten counts were recorded for this clonotype. The antigen is unknown. Germline-derived CDR1 and CDR2 are MDHEN and SYDVKM. J was trimmed by 7 bases and V by 7 bases; bases with no gene match: 5. The CDR3 consists of 14 residues. The team produced cDNA through 5'RACE using 10-nucleotide random UMIs. TCRdb re-called the 5' RACE reads with MiXCR, one entry per CDR3 protein. The repertoire holds some 22,000 distinct CDR3 sequences, with under 15% as singletons. Sequenced input: CD4+ T cells from blood. This chain links TRBV28 with TRBJ2-2; 11 bases match TRBD2. The receptor's source is a female donor with HTLV-1-associated myelopathy (HAM/TSP). DNA of the CDR3: TGTGCCAGCAATCCTAGCGGGGGGATCGGGGAGCTGTTTTTT. Encoded protein: CASNPSGGIGELFF. Looking up the rest from reference TRBV28 and TRBJ2-2 gives the full variable domain: DVKVTQSSRYLVKRTGEKVFLECVQDMDHENMFWYRQDPGLGLRLIYFSYDVKMKEKGDIPEGYSVSREKKERFSLILESASTNQTSMYLCASNPSGGIGELFFGEGSRLTVL.